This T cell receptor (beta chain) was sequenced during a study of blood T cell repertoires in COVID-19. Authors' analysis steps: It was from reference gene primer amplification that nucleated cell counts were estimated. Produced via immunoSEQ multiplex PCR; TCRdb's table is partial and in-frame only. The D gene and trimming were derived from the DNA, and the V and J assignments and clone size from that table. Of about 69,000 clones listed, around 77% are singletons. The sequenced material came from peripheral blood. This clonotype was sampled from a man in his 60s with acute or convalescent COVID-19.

The CDR3 coding sequence is TGCGCCAGCGGGGACTACATCTTGGGACGAGAGACCCAGTACTTC. Protein: CASGDYILGRETQYF. The chain has TRBV10-1 and TRBJ2-5, with 7 bases identical to TRBD2. Germline V gene sequence: CDR1 WNHNN, CDR2 SYGVQD (reference sequence). The junction had 13 bases not matched to a gene; V was cut back by 8 bases and J by 4 bases. The CDR3 is made up of 15 amino acids.